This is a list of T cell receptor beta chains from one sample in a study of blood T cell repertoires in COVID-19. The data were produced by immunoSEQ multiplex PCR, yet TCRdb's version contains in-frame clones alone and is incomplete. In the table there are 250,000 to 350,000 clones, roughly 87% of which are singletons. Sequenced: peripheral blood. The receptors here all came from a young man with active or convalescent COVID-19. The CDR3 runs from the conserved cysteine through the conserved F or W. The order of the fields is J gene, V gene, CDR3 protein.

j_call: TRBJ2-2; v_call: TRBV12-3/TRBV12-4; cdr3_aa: CASSPNTGELFF
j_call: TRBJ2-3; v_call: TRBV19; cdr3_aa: CASKTSGDPDTQYF
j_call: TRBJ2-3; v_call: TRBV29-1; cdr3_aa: CSSLAGADTQYF
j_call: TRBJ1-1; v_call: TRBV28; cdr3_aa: CASSLGTGPNTEAFF
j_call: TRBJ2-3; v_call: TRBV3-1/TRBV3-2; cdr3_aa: CASSQESGLAGFSSTDTQYF
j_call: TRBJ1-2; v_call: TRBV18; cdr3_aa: CASSPQGKGGYTF
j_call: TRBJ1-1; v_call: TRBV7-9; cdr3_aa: CASRPRTGTNTEAFF
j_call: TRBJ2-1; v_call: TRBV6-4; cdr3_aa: CASSDSIRVPYNEQFF
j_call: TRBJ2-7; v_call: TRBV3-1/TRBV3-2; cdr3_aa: CASSPPSGRAYEQYF
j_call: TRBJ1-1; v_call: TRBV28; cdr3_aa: CASKGRRTEAFF
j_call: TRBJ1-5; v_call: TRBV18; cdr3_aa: CASSLGQASNQPQHF
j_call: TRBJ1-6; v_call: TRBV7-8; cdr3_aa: CASSTYRDRSNSPLHF
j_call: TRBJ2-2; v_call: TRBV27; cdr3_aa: CASSLGSGVGELFF
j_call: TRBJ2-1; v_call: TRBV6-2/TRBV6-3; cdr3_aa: CASSSTSGEYNEQFF
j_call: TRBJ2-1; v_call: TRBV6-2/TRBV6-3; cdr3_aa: CASSYSGAEFF
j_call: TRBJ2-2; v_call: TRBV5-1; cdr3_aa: CASSLYQGAGTGELFF
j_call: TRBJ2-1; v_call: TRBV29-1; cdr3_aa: CSAQDTYSYNEQFF